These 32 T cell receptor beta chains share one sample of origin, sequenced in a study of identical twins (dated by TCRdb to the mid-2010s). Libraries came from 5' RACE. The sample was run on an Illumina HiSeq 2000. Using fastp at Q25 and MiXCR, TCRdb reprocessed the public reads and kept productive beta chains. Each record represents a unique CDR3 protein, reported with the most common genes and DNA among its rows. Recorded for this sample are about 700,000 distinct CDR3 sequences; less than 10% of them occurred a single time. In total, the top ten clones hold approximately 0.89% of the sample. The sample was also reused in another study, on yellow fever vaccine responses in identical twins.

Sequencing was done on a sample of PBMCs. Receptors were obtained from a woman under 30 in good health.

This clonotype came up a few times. As DNA, the CDR3 is TGCGCCAGCAGCTTGGAGTTTAGCGGGATAAATGAGCAGTTCTTC. It is translated as CASSLEFSGINEQFF. The chain combines TRBV5-1 with TRBJ2-1; 8 nucleotides align to TRBD2. V lost 0 bases, J lost 7 bases, and 6 bases stayed unmatched. The CDR3 runs to 15 residues. The germline V gene encodes CDR1 SGHRS and CDR2 YFSETQ.

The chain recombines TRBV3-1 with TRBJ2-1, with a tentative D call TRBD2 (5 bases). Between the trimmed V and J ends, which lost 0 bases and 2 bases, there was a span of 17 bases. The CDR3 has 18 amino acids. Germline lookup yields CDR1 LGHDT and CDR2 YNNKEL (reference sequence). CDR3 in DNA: TGTGCCAGCAGCCAAGATTCGGATTCCCAGCGGCCCTACAATGAGCAGTTCTTC. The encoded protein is CASSQDSDSQRPYNEQFF.

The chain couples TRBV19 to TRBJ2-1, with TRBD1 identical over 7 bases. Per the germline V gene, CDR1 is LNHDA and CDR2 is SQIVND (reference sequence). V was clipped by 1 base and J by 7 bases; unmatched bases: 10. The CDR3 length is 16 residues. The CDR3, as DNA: TGTGCCAGTAGTATAGTTCTGACAGGGATGGGGAATGAGCAGTTCTTC. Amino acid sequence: CASSIVLTGMGNEQFF.

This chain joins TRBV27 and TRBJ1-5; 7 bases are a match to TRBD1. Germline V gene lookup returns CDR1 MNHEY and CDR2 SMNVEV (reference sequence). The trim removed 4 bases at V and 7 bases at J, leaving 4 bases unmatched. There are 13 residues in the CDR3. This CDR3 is CASSYDREQPQHF. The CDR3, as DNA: TGTGCCAGCAGTTACGACAGGGAGCAGCCCCAGCATTTT.

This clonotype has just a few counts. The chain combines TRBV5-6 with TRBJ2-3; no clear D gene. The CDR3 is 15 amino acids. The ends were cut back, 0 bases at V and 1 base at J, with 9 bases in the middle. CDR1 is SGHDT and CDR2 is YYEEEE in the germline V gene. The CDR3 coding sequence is TGTGCCAGCAGCTTGGCCGTGGGCGGCACAGATACGCAGTATTTT. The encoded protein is CASSLAVGGTDTQYF.

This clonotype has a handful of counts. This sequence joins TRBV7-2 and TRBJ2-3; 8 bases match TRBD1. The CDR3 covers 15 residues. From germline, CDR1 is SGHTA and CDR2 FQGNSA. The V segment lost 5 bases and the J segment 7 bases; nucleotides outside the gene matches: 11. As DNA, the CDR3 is TGTGCCAGCAGCCCAGGGGACAGGTCCGGGTATACGCAGTATTTT. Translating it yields CASSPGDRSGYTQYF.

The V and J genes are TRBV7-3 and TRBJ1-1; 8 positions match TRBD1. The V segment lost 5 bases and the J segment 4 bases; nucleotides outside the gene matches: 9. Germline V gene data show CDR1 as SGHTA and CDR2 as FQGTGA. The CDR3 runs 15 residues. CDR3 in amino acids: CASSTGQGGSTEAFF. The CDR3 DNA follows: TGTGCCAGCAGCACCGGACAGGGTGGAAGCACTGAAGCTTTCTTT.

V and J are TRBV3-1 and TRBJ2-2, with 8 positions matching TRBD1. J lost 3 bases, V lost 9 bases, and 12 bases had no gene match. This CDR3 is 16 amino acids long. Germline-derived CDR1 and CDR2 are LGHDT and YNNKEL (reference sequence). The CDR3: CARYYRGSADTGELFF. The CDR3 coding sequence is TGTGCCAGATATTACAGGGGGTCGGCTGACACCGGGGAGCTGTTTTTT.

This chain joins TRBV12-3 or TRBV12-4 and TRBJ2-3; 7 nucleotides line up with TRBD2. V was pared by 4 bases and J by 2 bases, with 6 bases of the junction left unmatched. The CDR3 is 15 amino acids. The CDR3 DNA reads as TGTGCCAGCAGTTCGTCCGGGACTAACACAGATACGCAGTATTTT. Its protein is CASSSSGTNTDTQYF.

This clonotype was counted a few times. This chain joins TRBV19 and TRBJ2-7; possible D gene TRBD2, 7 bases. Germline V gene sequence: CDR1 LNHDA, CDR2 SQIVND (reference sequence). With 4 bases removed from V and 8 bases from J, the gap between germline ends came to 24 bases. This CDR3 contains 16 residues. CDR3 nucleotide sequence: TGTGCCAGTAGTACCGGGGGGACACAAAGGACCCTACAGCAGTACTTC. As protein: CASSTGGTQRTLQQYF.

The CDR3 loop is CASSSQRGLGGELFF. CDR3 nucleotide sequence: TGTGCCAGCAGCTCCCAGCGGGGCTTGGGCGGGGAGCTGTTTTTT. V usage is TRBV7-2 and J usage is TRBJ2-2; 7 nucleotides agree with TRBD2. CDR1 is SGHTA and CDR2 is FQGNSA in the germline V gene. The junction had 9 bases not matched to a gene; V was cut back by 4 bases and J by 7 bases. CDR3 size: 15 residues.

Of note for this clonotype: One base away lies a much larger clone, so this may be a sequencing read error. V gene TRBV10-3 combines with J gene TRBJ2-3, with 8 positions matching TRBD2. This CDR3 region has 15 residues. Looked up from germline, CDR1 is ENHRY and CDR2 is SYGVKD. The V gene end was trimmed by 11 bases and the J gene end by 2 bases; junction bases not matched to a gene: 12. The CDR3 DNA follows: TGTGCCGTCCAAGACAATAGCGGGAACACAGATACGCAGTATTTT. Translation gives CAVQDNSGNTDTQYF.

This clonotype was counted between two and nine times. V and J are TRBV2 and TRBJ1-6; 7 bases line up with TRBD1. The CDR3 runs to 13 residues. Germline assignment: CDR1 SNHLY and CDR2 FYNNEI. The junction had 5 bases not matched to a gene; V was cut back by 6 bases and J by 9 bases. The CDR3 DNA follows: TGTGCCAGCAGACAGGGGTTAAGTTCACCCCTCCACTTT. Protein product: CASRQGLSSPLHF. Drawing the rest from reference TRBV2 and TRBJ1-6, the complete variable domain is EPEVTQTPSHQVTQMGQEVILRCVPISNHLYFYWYRQILGQKVEFLVSFYNNEISEKSEIFDDQFSVERPDGSNFTLKIRSTKLEDSAMYFCASRQGLSSPLHFGNGTRLTVT.

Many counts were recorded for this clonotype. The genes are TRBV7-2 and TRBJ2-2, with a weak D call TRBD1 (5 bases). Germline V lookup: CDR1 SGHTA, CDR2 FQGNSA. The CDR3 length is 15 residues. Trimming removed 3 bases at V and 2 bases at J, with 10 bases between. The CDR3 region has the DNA TGTGCCAGCAGCTTGGGGCTGATAAACACCGGGGAGCTGTTTTTT. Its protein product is CASSLGLINTGELFF.

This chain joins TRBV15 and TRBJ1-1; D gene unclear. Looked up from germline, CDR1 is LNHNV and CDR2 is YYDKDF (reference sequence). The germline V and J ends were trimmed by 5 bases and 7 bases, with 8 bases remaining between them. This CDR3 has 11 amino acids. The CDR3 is CATSPSGEAFF. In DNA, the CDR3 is TGTGCCACCAGCCCCTCTGGTGAAGCTTTCTTT.

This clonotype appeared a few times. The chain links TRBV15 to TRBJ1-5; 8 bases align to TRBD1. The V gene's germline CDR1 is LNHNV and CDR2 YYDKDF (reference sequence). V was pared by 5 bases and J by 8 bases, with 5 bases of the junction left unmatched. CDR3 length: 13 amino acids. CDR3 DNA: TGTGCCACCAGCGATGACAGGGGTGAGCCCCAGCATTTT. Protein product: CATSDDRGEPQHF.

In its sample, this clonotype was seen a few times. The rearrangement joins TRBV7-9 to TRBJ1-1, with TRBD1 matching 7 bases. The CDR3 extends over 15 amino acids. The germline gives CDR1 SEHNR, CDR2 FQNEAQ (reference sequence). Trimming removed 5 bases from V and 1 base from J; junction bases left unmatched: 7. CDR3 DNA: TGTGCCAGCAGCCTAGGGACAGCCAAGAACACTGAAGCTTTCTTT. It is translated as CASSLGTAKNTEAFF.

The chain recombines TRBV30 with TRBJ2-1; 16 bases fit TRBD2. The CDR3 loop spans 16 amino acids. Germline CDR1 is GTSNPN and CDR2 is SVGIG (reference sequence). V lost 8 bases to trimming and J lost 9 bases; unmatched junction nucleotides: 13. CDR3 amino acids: CAGGLAGGLVHGEQFF. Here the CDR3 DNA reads TGTGCCGGGGGACTAGCGGGGGGGCTCGTACACGGTGAGCAGTTCTTC.

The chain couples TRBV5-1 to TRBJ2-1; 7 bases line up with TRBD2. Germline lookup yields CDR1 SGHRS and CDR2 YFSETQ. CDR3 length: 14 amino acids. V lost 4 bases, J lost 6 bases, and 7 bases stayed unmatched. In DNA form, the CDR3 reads TGCGCCAGCAGCCTTAGCGGGCCCCCCAATGAGCAGTTCTTC. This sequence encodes CASSLSGPPNEQFF.

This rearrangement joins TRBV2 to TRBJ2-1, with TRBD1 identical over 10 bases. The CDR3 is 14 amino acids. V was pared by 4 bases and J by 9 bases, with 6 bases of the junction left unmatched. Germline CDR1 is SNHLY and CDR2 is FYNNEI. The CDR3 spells CASSGRDRGGEQFF. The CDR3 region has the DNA TGTGCCAGCAGTGGAAGGGACAGGGGTGGTGAGCAGTTCTTC.

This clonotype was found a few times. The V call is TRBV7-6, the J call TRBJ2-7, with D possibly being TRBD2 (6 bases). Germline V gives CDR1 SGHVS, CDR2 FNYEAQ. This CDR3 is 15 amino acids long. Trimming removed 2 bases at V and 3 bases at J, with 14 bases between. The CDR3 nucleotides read TGTGCCAGCAGCTTAATGGGTACTAGCATCTACGAGCAGTACTTC. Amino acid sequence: CASSLMGTSIYEQYF.

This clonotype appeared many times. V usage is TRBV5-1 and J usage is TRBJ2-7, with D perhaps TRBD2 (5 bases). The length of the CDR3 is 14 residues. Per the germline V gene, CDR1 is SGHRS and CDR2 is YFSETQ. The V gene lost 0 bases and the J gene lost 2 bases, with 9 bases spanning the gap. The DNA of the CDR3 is TGCGCCAGCAGCTTGGACGGAGGAACCTACGAGCAGTACTTC. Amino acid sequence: CASSLDGGTYEQYF.

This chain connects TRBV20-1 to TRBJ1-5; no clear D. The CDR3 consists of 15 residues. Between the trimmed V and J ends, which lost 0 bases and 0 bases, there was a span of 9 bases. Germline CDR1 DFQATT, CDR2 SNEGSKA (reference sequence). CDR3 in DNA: TGCAGTGCTAGAGACGGCCTCTATAGCAATCAGCCCCAGCATTTT. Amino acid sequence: CSARDGLYSNQPQHF.

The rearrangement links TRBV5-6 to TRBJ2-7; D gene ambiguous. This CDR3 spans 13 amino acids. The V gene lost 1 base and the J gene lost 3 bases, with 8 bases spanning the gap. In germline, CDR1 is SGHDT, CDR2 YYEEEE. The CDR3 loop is CASSLLISYEQYF. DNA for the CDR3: TGTGCCAGCAGCTTGTTAATAAGCTACGAGCAGTACTTC.

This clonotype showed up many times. CDR3 bases: TGCGCCAGCAGCCCTGGAGGGGGCTCCTACGAGCAGTACTTC. Residues: CASSPGGGSYEQYF. The J gene is TRBJ2-7, the V gene TRBV4-3, with D perhaps TRBD1 or TRBD2 (6 bases each). In germline, CDR1 is LGHNA, CDR2 YSLEER. The CDR3 loop spans 14 amino acids. Trimming removed 4 bases at V and 0 bases at J, with 10 bases between.

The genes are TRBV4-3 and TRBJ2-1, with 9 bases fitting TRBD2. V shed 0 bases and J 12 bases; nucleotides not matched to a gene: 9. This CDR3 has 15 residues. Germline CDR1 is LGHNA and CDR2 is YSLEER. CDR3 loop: CASSQDVASGMRQFF. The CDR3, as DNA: TGCGCCAGCAGCCAAGATGTGGCTAGCGGGATGAGGCAGTTCTTC.

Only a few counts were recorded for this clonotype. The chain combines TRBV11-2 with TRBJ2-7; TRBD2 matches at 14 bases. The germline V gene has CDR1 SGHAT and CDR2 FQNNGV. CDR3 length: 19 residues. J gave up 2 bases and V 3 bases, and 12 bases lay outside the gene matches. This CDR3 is CASSFVGTSGRRLPYEQYF. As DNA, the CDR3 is TGTGCCAGCAGCTTCGTCGGGACTAGCGGGAGAAGGCTCCCCTACGAGCAGTACTTC.

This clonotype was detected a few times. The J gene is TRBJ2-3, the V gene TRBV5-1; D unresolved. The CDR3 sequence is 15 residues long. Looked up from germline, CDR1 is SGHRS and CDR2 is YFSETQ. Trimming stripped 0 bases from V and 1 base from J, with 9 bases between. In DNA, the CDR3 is TGCGCCAGCAGCTTGGTTGCCAGAGGCACAGATACGCAGTATTTT. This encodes CASSLVARGTDTQYF.

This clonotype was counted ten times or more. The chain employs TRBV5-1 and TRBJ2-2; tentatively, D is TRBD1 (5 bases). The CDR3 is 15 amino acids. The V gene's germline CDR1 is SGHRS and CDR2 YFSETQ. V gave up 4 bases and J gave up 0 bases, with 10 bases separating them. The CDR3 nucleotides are TGCGCCAGCAGCGCGACAGCAACGAACACCGGGGAGCTGTTTTTT. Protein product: CASSATATNTGELFF.

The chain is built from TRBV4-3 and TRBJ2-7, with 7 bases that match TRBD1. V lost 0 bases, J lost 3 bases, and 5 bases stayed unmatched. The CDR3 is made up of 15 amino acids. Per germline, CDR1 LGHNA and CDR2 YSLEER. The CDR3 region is CASSQESRGSYEQYF. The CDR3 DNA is TGCGCCAGCAGCCAAGAATCCAGGGGGAGCTACGAGCAGTACTTC.

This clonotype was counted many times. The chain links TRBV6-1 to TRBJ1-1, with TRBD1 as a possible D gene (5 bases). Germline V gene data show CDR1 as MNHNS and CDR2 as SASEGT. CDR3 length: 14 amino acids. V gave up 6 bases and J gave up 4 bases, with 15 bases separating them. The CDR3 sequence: CASRIQAKGTEAFF. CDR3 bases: TGTGCCAGCAGGATACAGGCTAAAGGCACTGAAGCTTTCTTT.

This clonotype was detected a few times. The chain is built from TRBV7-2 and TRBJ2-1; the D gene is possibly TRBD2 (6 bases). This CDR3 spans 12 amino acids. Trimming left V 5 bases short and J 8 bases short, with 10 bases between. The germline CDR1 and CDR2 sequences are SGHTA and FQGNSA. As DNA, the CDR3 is TGTGCCAGCAGCGCGGGACGAGATGAGCAGTTCTTC. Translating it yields CASSAGRDEQFF. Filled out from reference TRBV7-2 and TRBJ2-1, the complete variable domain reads GAGVSQSPSNKVTEKGKDVELRCDPISGHTALYWYRQSLGQGLEFLIYFQGNSAPDKSGLPSDRFSAERTGGSVSTLTIQRTQQEDSAVYLCASSAGRDEQFFGPGTRLTVL.